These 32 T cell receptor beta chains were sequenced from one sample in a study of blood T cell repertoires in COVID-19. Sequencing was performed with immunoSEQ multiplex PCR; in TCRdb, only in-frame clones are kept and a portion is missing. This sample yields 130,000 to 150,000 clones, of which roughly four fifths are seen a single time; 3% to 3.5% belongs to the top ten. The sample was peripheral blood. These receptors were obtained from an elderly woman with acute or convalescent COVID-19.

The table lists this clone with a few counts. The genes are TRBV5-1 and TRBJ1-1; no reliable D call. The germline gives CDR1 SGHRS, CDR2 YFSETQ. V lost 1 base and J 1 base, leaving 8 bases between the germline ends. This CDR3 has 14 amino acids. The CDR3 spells CASSLNFGNTEAFF. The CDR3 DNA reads TGCGCCAGCAGCTTGAATTTCGGGAACACTGAAGCTTTCTTT.

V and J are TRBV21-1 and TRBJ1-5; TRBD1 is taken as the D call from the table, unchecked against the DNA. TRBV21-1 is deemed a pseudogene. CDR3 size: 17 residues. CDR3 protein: CASSRGQGTSSNQPQHF. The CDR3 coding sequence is TGTGCCAGCAGCAGGGGACAGGGGACTTCTAGCAATCAGCCCCAGCATTTT.

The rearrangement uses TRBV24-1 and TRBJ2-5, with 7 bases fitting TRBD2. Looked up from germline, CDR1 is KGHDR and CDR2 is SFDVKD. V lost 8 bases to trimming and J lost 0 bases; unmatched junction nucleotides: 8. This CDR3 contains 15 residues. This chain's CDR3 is CATTLRTSDQETQYF. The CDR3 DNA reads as TGTGCCACCACCCTTAGAACTAGCGACCAAGAGACCCAGTACTTC.

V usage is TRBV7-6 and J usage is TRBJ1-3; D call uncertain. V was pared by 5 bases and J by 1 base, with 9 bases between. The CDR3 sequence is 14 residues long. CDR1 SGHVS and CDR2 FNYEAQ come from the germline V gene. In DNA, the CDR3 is TGTGCCAGCAGCCGGTTGAATTCTGGAAACACCATATATTTT. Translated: CASSRLNSGNTIYF.

CDR3 loop: CASRDAGGSSSYNEQFF. CDR3 sequence (DNA): TGTGCCAGCAGGGACGCGGGAGGTTCGAGCTCCTACAATGAGCAGTTCTTC. This chain links TRBV7-2 with TRBJ2-1, with TRBD2 matching 8 bases. Trimming cost V 6 bases and J 0 bases; bases outside gene matches: 10. Germline V CDR1 and CDR2: SGHTA, FQGNSA. The CDR3 length is 17 residues.

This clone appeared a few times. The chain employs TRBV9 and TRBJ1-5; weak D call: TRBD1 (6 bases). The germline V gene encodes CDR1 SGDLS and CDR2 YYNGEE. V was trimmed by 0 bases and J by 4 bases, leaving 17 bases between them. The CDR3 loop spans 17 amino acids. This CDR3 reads CASSVGPRGGENQPQHF. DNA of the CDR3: TGTGCCAGCAGCGTAGGCCCCAGGGGAGGGGAGAATCAGCCCCAGCATTTT.

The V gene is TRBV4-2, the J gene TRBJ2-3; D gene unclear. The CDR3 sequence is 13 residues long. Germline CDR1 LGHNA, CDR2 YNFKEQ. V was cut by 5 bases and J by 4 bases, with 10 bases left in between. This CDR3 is CASSTRSADTQYF. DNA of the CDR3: TGTGCCAGCAGCACTCGTTCGGCAGATACGCAGTATTTT.

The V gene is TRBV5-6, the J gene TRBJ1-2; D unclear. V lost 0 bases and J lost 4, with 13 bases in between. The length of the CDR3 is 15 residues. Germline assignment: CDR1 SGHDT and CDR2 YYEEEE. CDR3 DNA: TGTGCCAGCAGCTTGGGGCCGGGGTCGGGCTATGGCTACACCTTC. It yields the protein CASSLGPGSGYGYTF.

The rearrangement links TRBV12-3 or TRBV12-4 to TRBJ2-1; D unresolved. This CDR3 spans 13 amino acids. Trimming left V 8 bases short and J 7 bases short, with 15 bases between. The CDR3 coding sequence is TGTGCCAGCTTCACCCCCCGAGTGAATGAGCAGTTCTTC. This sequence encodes CASFTPRVNEQFF.

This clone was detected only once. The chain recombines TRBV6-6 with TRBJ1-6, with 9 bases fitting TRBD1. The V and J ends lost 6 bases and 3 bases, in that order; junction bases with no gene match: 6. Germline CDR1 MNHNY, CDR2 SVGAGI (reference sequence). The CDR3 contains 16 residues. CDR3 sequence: CASSRSGQGYNSPLHF. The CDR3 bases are TGTGCCAGCAGCCGATCGGGACAGGGCTATAATTCACCCCTCCACTTT.

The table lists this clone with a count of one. The CDR3 DNA sequence: TGTGCCAGCAGCCAATTGACAGGGGGCGCGGAGACCCAGTACTTC. This translates into CASSQLTGGAETQYF. The V call is TRBV16, the J call TRBJ2-5; 10 nucleotides align to TRBD1. The CDR3 runs 15 residues. After removal of 1 base from V and 5 bases from J, the junction contained 4 bases not matched to a gene. Germline CDR1 and CDR2: KGHSY and FQNENV. The variable domain in full, completed from reference TRBV16 and TRBJ2-5, reads GEEVAQTPKHLVRGEGQKAKLYCAPIKGHSYVFWYQQVLKNEFKFLISFQNENVFDETGMPKERFSAKCLPNSPCSLEIQATKLEDSAVYFCASSQLTGGAETQYFGPGTRLLVL.

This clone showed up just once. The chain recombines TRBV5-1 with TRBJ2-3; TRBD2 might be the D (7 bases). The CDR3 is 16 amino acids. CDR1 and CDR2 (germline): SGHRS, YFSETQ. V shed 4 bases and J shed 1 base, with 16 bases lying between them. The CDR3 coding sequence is TGCGCCAGCAGCGAGGACGGGGGGCCCCGCACAGATACGCAGTATTTT. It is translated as CASSEDGGPRTDTQYF.

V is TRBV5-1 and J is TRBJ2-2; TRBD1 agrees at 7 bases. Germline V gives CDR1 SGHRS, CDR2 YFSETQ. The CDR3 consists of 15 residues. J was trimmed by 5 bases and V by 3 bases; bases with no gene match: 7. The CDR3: CASSYTDRATGELFF. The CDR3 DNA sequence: TGCGCCAGCAGCTACACCGACAGGGCGACCGGGGAGCTGTTTTTT.

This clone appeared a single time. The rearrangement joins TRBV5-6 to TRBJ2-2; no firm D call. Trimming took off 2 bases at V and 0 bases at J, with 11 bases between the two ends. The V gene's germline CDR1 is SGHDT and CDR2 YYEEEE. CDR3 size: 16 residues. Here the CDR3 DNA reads TGTGCCAGCAGCTTAATTTCACAGACGAACACCGGGGAGCTGTTTTTT. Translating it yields CASSLISQTNTGELFF.

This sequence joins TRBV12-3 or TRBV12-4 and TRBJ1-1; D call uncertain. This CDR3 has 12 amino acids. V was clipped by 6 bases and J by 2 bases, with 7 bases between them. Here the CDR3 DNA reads TGTGCCAGCAGCCCAGATAACACTGAAGCTTTCTTT. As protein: CASSPDNTEAFF.

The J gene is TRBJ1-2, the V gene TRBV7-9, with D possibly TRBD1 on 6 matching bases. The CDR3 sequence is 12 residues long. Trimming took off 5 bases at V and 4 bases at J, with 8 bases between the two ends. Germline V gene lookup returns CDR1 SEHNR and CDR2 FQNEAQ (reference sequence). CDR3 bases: TGTGCCAGCAGCCCAGGGGTCTATGGCTACACCTTC. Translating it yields CASSPGVYGYTF. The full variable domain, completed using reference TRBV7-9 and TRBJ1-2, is DTGVSQNPRHKITKRGQNVTFRCDPISEHNRLYWYRQTLGQGPEFLTYFQNEAQLEKSRLLSDRFSAERPKGSFSTLEIQRTEQGDSAMYLCASSPGVYGYTFGSGTRLTVV.

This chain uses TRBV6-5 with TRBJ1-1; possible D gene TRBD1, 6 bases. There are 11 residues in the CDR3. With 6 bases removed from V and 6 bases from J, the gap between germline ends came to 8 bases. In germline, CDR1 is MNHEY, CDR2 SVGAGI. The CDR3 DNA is TGTGCCAGCAGCAGGGGTCCTGAAGCTTTCTTT. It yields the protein CASSRGPEAFF.

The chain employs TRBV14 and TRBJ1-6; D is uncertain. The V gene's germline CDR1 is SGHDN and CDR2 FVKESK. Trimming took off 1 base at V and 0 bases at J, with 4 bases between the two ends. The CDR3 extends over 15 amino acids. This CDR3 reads CASSQGSSYNSPLHF. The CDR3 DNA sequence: TGTGCCAGCAGCCAAGGGAGCTCCTATAATTCACCCCTCCACTTT.

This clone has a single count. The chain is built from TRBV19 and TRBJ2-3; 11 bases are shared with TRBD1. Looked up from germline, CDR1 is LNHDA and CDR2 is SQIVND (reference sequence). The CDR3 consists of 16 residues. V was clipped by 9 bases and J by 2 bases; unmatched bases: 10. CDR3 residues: CASGSGQGAYTDTQYF. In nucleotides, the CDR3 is TGTGCCAGCGGGAGCGGACAGGGGGCTTACACAGATACGCAGTATTTT.

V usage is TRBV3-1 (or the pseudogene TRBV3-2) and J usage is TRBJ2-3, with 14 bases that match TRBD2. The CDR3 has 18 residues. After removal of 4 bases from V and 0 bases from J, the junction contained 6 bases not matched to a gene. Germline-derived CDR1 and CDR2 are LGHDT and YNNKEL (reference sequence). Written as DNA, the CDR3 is TGTGCCAGCAGCCCGACTAGCGGGGGGGCCACTAGCACAGATACGCAGTATTTT. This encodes CASSPTSGGATSTDTQYF.

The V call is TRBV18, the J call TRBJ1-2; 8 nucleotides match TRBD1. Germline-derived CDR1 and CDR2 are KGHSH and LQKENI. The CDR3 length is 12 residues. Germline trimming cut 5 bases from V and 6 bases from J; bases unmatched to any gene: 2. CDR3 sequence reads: CASSLDRDGYTF. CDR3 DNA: TGTGCCAGCTCATTGGACAGGGATGGCTACACCTTC.

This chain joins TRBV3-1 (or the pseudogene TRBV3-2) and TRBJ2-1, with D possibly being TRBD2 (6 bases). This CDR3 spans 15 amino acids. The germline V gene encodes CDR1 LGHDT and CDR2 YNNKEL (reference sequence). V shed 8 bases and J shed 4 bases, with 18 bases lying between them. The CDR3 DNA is TGTGCCAGCCGCGTTAGCCGGGACTCTTACAATGAGCAGTTCTTC. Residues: CASRVSRDSYNEQFF.

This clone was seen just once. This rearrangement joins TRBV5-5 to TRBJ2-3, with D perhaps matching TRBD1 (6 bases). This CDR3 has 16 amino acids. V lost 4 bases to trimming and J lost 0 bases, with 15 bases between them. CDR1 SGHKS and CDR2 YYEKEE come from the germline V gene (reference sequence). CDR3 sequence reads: CASSPRQVPSTDTQYF. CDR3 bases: TGTGCCAGCAGCCCGCGACAGGTTCCTAGCACAGATACGCAGTATTTT.

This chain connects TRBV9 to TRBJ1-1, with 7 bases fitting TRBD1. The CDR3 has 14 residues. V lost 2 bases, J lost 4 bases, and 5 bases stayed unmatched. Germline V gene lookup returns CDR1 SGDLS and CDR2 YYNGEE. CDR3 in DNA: TGTGCCAGCAGCGTTATCCCAGGGGGCACTGAAGCTTTCTTT. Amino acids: CASSVIPGGTEAFF.

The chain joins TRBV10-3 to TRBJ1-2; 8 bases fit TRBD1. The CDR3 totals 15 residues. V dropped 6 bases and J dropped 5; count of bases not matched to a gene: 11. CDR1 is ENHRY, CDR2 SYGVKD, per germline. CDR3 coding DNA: TGTGCCATCAGGGGACAGGCTACAATAGGTTATGGCTACACCTTC. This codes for CAIRGQATIGYGYTF.

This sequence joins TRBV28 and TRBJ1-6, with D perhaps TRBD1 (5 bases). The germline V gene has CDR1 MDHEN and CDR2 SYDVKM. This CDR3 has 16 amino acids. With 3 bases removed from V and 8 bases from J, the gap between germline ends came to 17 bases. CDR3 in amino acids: CASSFWSRVVDSPLHF. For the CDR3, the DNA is TGTGCCAGCAGTTTTTGGTCCAGGGTAGTGGATTCACCCCTCCACTTT.

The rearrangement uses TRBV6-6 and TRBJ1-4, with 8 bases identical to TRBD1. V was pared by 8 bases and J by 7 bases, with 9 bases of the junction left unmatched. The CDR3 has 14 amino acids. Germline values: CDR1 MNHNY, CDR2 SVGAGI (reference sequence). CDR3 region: CASGYRGGSEKLFF. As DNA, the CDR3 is TGTGCCAGCGGATACAGGGGGGGAAGTGAAAAACTGTTTTTT.

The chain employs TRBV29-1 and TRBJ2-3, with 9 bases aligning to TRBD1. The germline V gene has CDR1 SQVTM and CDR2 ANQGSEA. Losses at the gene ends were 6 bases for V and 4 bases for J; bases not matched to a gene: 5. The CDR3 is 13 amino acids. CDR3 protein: CSVGQGTSDTQYF. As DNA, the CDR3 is TGCAGCGTCGGACAGGGGACCTCAGATACGCAGTATTTT.

CDR3 coding DNA: TGTGCCAGCAGAACCATAGCGGGCTCCTACAATGAGCAGTTCTTC. It is translated as CASRTIAGSYNEQFF. This rearrangement joins TRBV2 to TRBJ2-1, with TRBD2 matching 7 bases. The CDR3 spans 15 residues. The germline gives CDR1 SNHLY, CDR2 FYNNEI. Trimming at V came to 6 bases and at J to 0 bases, leaving 5 bases not matched to a gene.

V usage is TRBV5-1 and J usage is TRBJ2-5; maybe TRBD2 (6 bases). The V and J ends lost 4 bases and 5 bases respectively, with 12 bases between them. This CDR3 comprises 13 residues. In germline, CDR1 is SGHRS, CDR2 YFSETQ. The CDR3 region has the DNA TGCGCCAGCAGCGCGGGAATTGGCGAGACCCAGTACTTC. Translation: CASSAGIGETQYF.

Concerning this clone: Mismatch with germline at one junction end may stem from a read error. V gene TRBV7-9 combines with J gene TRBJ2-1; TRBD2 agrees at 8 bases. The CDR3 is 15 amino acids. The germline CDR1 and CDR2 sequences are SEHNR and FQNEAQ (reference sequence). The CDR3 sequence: CATSSGGSSYNEQFF. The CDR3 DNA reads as TGTGCCACCAGCAGCGGGGGAAGCTCCTACAATGAGCAGTTCTTC.

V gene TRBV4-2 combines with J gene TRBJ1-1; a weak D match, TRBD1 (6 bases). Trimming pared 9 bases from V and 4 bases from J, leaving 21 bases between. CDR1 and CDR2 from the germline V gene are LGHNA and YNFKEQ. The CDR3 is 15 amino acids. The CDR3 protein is CASGEGGGRSTEAFF. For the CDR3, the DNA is TGTGCCAGTGGAGAGGGGGGGGGTAGGAGCACTGAAGCTTTCTTT.